Listed below are T cell receptor beta chains from one sample, sequenced in a study of human T cells and chemical hapten exposure. MiXCR, run by TCRdb on the RACE reads, gives a single entry per CDR3 protein. The data hold hundreds of thousands of distinct CDR3 sequences, with roughly 6.3% observed a single time. Sample: whole blood, taken in connection with sensitization to the hapten diphenylcyclopropenone (DPC). The source is a woman aged 18-30 years with alopecia areata. Some clones in this sample may be carry-over from other donors' samples. CDR3s include the opening cysteine and the closing phenylalanine or tryptophan. A D gene is named only where the DNA matches it firmly. Clone size is stated in some rows and not others, as once, few, many or a class when expanded.

j_gene,v_gene,abundance,d_gene,CDR3nt,CDR3aa
TRBJ2-7,TRBV12-3/TRBV12-4,many,NA,TGTGCCAGCACCGTACTCGGATACGAGCAGTACTTC,CASTVLGYEQYF
TRBJ1-5,TRBV4-3,many,NA,TGCGCCAGCAGCCAAGAATGGCAGGGTGGAAATCAGCCCCAGCATTTT,CASSQEWQGGNQPQHF
TRBJ2-5,TRBV6-5,many,NA,TGTGCCAGCAGTTACTCGTTGGGTGCAGGGCTGGGAGAGACCCAGTACTTC,CASSYSLGAGLGETQYF
TRBJ2-1,TRBV25-1,few,NA,TGTGCCACCAAAACTAGCACTGTCTCCTACAATGAGCAGTTCTTC,CATKTSTVSYNEQFF
TRBJ2-7,TRBV5-4,few,TRBD2,TGTGCCAGCAGCACCCCGGGAGGGCGTCGGGAGCAGTACTTC,CASSTPGGRREQYF
TRBJ2-3,TRBV15,NA,TRBD2,TGTGCCACCAGTAACCCCGGGGGGGCATCGGATACGCAGTATTTT,CATSNPGGASDTQYF
TRBJ1-4,TRBV6-9,many,NA,TGTGCCGTCGATATTTGGGAAAAACTGTTTTTT,CAVDIWEKLFF
TRBJ1-5,TRBV12-3/TRBV12-4,few,NA,TGTGCCAGCAGTGTGGGACGGTTCAATCAGCCCCAGCATTTT,CASSVGRFNQPQHF
TRBJ2-6,TRBV14,few,NA,TGTGCCAGCAGCCAAACGGCGCCGCGTCACTCTGGGGCCAACGTCCTGACTTTC,CASSQTAPRHSGANVLTF
TRBJ1-6,TRBV9,many,NA,TGTGCCAGCAGTGCCACGAGGGATTCACCCCTCCACTTT,CASSATRDSPLHF
TRBJ1-5,TRBV2,few,TRBD1,TGTGCCAGCAGTGAAGCGCCCACAGGGGAGGGTCAGCCCCAGCATTTT,CASSEAPTGEGQPQHF
TRBJ1-5,TRBV2,few,NA,TGTGCCAGCAGTGAAACCTCCTCGGTGACTCAGCCCCAGCATTTT,CASSETSSVTQPQHF
TRBJ2-3,TRBV20-1,many,NA,TGCAGTGGGTACAGGGAGGGCACAGATACGCAGTATTTT,CSGYREGTDTQYF
TRBJ1-4,TRBV14,NA,NA,TGTGCCAGCAGCCAAGTGGGCGCGGGTGAAAAACTGTTTTTT,CASSQVGAGEKLFF
TRBJ2-1,TRBV24-1,NA,TRBD1,TGTGCCACCAGTGATTCCGCGCCTCGACAGGGGAGACCCTACAATGAGCAGTTCTTC,CATSDSAPRQGRPYNEQFF
TRBJ1-3,TRBV3-1,many,NA,TGTGCCAGCAGCCAAGATACCCCAGGGAGTGGAAACACCATATATTTT,CASSQDTPGSGNTIYF
TRBJ2-1,TRBV11-1,few,TRBD2,TGTGCCAGCAGCTTGAGCGGGGCTTCCTACAATGAGCAGTTCTTC,CASSLSGASYNEQFF
TRBJ1-5,TRBV12-3/TRBV12-4,many,NA,TGTGCCAGCATCCAGGTTAATCAGCCCCAGCATTTT,CASIQVNQPQHF
TRBJ2-1,TRBV5-1,NA,NA,TGCGCCAGCAGCTTGGAAGGGGCAGGGGCCCATGAGCAGTTCTTC,CASSLEGAGAHEQFF
TRBJ1-3,TRBV12-3/TRBV12-4,many,TRBD1,TGTGCCAGCAGTTGGACAGGCTCTGGAAACACCATATATTTT,CASSWTGSGNTIYF
TRBJ1-1,TRBV6-2/TRBV6-3,many,NA,TGTGCCGCCCACAGGGAAGAGATGAACACTGAAGCTTTCTTT,CAAHREEMNTEAFF
TRBJ2-2,TRBV5-4,few,NA,TGTGCCAGCAGCTTGAGAGGGTTTGCCGGGGAGCTGTTTTTT,CASSLRGFAGELFF
TRBJ1-1,TRBV10-3,many,TRBD1,TGTGCCATCAGTGATTGGACAGGGGGGGATGGTGAAGCTTTCTTT,CAISDWTGGDGEAFF
TRBJ1-2,TRBV12-3/TRBV12-4,many,NA,TGTGCCAGTTCGGGAGGGGAATTCAACACCTTC,CASSGGEFNTF
TRBJ1-2,TRBV27,NA,NA,TGTGCCAGCAGTTTAACCAGCGATTATGGCTACACCTTC,CASSLTSDYGYTF
TRBJ1-4,TRBV12-3/TRBV12-4,many,NA,TGTGCCAGCAGTCAGTGGGACGGGAGTGAAAAACTGTTTTTT,CASSQWDGSEKLFF
TRBJ1-5,TRBV19,NA,NA,TGTGCCAGTAGTATCAACGGCAGGGTGAGCAATCAGCCCCAGCATTTT,CASSINGRVSNQPQHF
TRBJ2-5,TRBV6-2/TRBV6-3,few,NA,TGTGCCAGCAGTTACTCCCCGGACTACCAAGAGACCCAGTACTTC,CASSYSPDYQETQYF
TRBJ1-2,TRBV20-1,many,NA,TGCAGCCGAACGGGGCGCAACGGCTACACCTTC,CSRTGRNGYTF
TRBJ2-5,TRBV10-3,few,NA,TGTGCCATCAGTGAGAACAGGGAGCTGAAGACCCAGTACTTC,CAISENRELKTQYF
TRBJ1-2,TRBV6-1,many,TRBD1,TGTGCCAGCAGGACAGGGGGAACTCCTTATGGCTACACCTTC,CASRTGGTPYGYTF
TRBJ1-3,TRBV9,NA,NA,TGTGCCAGCAGCGTAGATCCGACCGCCGGGGCAAGCTCTGGAAACACCATATATTTT,CASSVDPTAGASSGNTIYF
TRBJ1-2,TRBV29-1,many,TRBD1,TGCAGCGTACCAAAGGGGACAGGCTATGGCTACACCTTC,CSVPKGTGYGYTF
TRBJ1-6,TRBV27,few,NA,TGTGCCAGCAGTTTATCGGGGCAGGTTTATAATTCACCCCTCCACTTT,CASSLSGQVYNSPLHF
TRBJ1-1,TRBV9,many,NA,TGTGCCAGCAGCAGTTTGTTGAACACTGAAGCTTTCTTT,CASSSLLNTEAFF
TRBJ2-7,TRBV3-1,few,NA,TGTGCCAGCAGCCAAGAGGGGTTGACCTACGAGCAGTACTTC,CASSQEGLTYEQYF
TRBJ1-2,TRBV6-5,many,NA,TGTGCCAGCAGCCCCGCGGCAGGAGCCCGCTATGGCTACACCTTC,CASSPAAGARYGYTF
TRBJ1-3,TRBV10-3,many,TRBD1,TGTGCCATCAGTGAAGACAGGGGGCACCGGGGAAACACCATATATTTT,CAISEDRGHRGNTIYF
TRBJ2-3,TRBV12-3/TRBV12-4,NA,NA,TGTGCCAGCAGTTTTACTGGTTATACGCAGTATTTT,CASSFTGYTQYF
TRBJ1-2,TRBV7-9,many,TRBD1,TGTGCCAGCAGCTTGGGGGGACAGACTGCTAACTATGGCTACACCTTC,CASSLGGQTANYGYTF
TRBJ2-3,TRBV11-2,many,TRBD2,TGTGCCAGCAGCTCACTAGCCGGGGGGGGAGATACGCAGTATTTT,CASSSLAGGGDTQYF
TRBJ2-3,TRBV28,few,TRBD1,TGTGCCAGCATTACTAGGGCAGGGGGCTACGCAGATACGCAGTATTTT,CASITRAGGYADTQYF
TRBJ2-3,TRBV12-3/TRBV12-4,many,NA,TGTGCCAGCAGTTTAAGGGCAGGGCTAAGCACAGATACGCAGTATTTT,CASSLRAGLSTDTQYF
TRBJ1-1,TRBV3-1,many,NA,TGTGCCAGCAGTCACACAGCAGAAGCTTTCTTT,CASSHTAEAFF
TRBJ1-6,TRBV12-3/TRBV12-4,few,NA,TGTGCCAGCAGCTTGCAGGGGACTGTTAATTCACCCCTCCACTTT,CASSLQGTVNSPLHF
TRBJ2-3,TRBV20-1,NA,TRBD2,TGCAGTGCTATTGCTAGCGGGGGGACCACTAGCACAGATACGCAGTATTTT,CSAIASGGTTSTDTQYF